This TCR beta chain is from a study of T cell responses to AZD1222 COVID-19 vaccine. Germline-derived CDR1 and CDR2 are MNHEY and SVGAGI. The CDR3 is 16 amino acids. V was cut by 3 bases and J by 2 bases, with 14 bases left in between. Profiled with immunoSEQ multiplex PCR; TCRdb holds only in-frame clones, not every one. The data show 150,000 to 200,000 clones, roughly 94% seen once. This clone was recorded only once. Its antigen remains unidentified. Study findings and constraints: Repertoires were collected only later (after the peak T cell response had occurred). Dominant CD4 TCR responses targeted spike regions 160-218 and 743-854. As reported, nearly half of all spike-specific TCRs target variant regions that are unmutated. Seropositive at baseline were only six AZD1222 recipients.

This clonotype was sampled from an adult who received the AZD1222 COVID-19 vaccine. The source material was peripheral blood, sampled 28 days after the second AZD1222 dose. The chain combines TRBV6-5 with TRBJ1-5; D unclear. This chain's CDR3 is CASSYRPVVGNQPQHF. CDR3 bases: TGTGCCAGCAGTTATCGGCCAGTTGTGGGCAATCAGCCCCAGCATTTT.